These T cell receptor beta chains were read from a single sample in a study of beta chain features in type 1 diabetes. The method was immunoSEQ multiplex PCR; TCRdb's version includes in-frame clones alone and lacks a portion of them. The sample has about 700,000 clones, roughly 13% seen once. Sequenced material: naive CD4+ T cells from blood. All receptors derive from a man in his late teens or twenties with type 1 diabetes. CDR3s include the opening cysteine and the closing phenylalanine or tryptophan. Fields, in order: V gene, CDR3 length, CDR3 protein.

V: TRBV30; length: 12; CDR3: CAWTASSYEQYF
V: TRBV7-8; length: 16; CDR3: CASSFDDRGRNTEAFF
V: TRBV4-1; length: 15; CDR3: CASSLVFKINNEQFF
V: TRBV7-9; length: 13; CDR3: CASSLDRGGTQYF
V: TRBV5-1; length: 14; CDR3: CASSLAGESTEAFF
V: TRBV5-4; length: 15; CDR3: CASSPPRTGEAEAFF
V: TRBV5-4; length: 13; CDR3: CARGTGQNTEAFF
V: TRBV28; length: 14; CDR3: CASTLGVPTYEQYF
V: TRBV4-1; length: 17; CDR3: CASSQFFSGISNQPQHF
V: TRBV10-3; length: 11; CDR3: CATGTDKRLFF
V: TRBV30; length: 14; CDR3: CAWSLAGGMYTQYF
V: TRBV7-9; length: 13; CDR3: CASSLVGLYEQYF
V: TRBV2; length: 15; CDR3: CASSDPRGRTGELFF
V: TRBV30; length: 13; CDR3: CAWSQGLNTEAFF
V: TRBV6-5; length: 14; CDR3: CASSSSLQQDTQYF
V: TRBV7-9; length: 14; CDR3: CASSLVHHPYEQYF
V: TRBV7-9; length: 19; CDR3: CASSLARFTASSYNSPLHF
V: TRBV10-2; length: 12; CDR3: CASSEQQETQYF
V: TRBV28; length: 13; CDR3: CASIQGSEETQYF
V: TRBV23-1; length: 16; CDR3: CASSQSVRGPCSEAFF
V: TRBV2; length: 13; CDR3: CASSRTSGDTQYF
V: TRBV19; length: 15; CDR3: CASLRTGEKSYGYTF
V: TRBV28; length: 14; CDR3: CASSFVPSGNTIYF
V: TRBV5-6; length: 11; CDR3: CASSRTGEAFF
V: TRBV9; length: 17; CDR3: CASSVASASGGQDTQYF
V: TRBV16; length: 15; CDR3: CASSKGGQGTNEQFF
V: TRBV28; length: 13; CDR3: CASRIGLSYGYTF
V: TRBV27; length: 14; CDR3: CASSLRGTNEKLFF
V: TRBV6-6; length: 14; CDR3: CASSSGSGANVLTF
V: TRBV6-5; length: 15; CDR3: CASRQGPSGYTEAFF
V: TRBV9; length: 14; CDR3: CASSPRQMNTEAFF
V: TRBV5-1; length: 15; CDR3: CASSLQGENTGELFF
V: TRBV19; length: 14; CDR3: CASSTAGDPYEQYF
V: TRBV20-1; length: 10; CDR3: CSARPYGYTF
V: TRBV6-5; length: 15; CDR3: CASSYRDQVGYEQYF
V: TRBV9; length: 12; CDR3: CASSLENYGYTF
V: TRBV9; length: 17; CDR3: CASSLTGPGQGYETQYF
V: TRBV29-1; length: 16; CDR3: CSVETGTGAFTDTQYF
V: TRBV19; length: 16; CDR3: CASSVRTGESFYGYTF
V: TRBV15; length: 18; CDR3: CATSRDTAGGLANEKLFF
V: TRBV2; length: 13; CDR3: CASSSNPDSPLHF
V: TRBV6-5; length: 12; CDR3: CASRGADQPQHF
V: TRBV7-2; length: 12; CDR3: CASSLDRTEAFF
V: TRBV18; length: 15; CDR3: CASSPGRGMNTEAFF
V: TRBV4-1; length: 15; CDR3: CASSQDRQPSEKLFF
V: TRBV10-2; length: 15; CDR3: CASSEFASGGETQYF
V: TRBV7-2; length: 15; CDR3: CASSLGTRRQETQYF
V: TRBV27; length: 15; CDR3: CASSSRPGPTYEQYF
V: TRBV5-1; length: 16; CDR3: CASSVEWGLVNTEAFF
V: TRBV9; length: 15; CDR3: CASGSTSGSTDTQYF
V: TRBV6-4; length: 16; CDR3: CASSEGHVSSNYGYTF
V: TRBV9; length: 13; CDR3: CASSPRTGVFYTF
V: TRBV7-8; length: 15; CDR3: CASSGTSGGRYEQYF